This TCR beta chain was identified in a study of beta chain features in type 1 diabetes. Study-level background: Age and gender were similar between patients and healthy donors, as were cell yields. Study results and caveats: Resolution of whether HLA type affects TCRB rearrangement was not achieved here. All four CD4+ subsets of Type 1 diabetes patients contained TCRB CDR3s that were moderately but significantly shorter. For patients and controls alike, PCR might favor shorter templates to the same degree.

TCRB transcripts that were expressed got sequenced, as all of the isolated RNA had been reverse transcribed. When averaged, stem cell-like memory T cell samples yielded some 1 million reads. Sequenced by immunoSEQ multiplex PCR; TCRdb stores in-frame clones only, minus some. The sample shows 20,000 to 30,000 clones, 49% of them seen only once. Turning to this clone: Its antigen is currently unknown.

Between the trimmed V and J ends, which lost 2 bases and 2 bases, there was a span of 6 bases. The germline V gene encodes CDR1 SNHLY and CDR2 FYNNEI. The CDR3 runs to 13 residues. Specimen: stem cell memory CD4+ T cells from blood. This clonotype was obtained from a young man with type 1 diabetes. V gene TRBV2 combines with J gene TRBJ2-5; D is unclear. The CDR3 here is CASSESHQETQYF. CDR3 in DNA: TGTGCCAGCAGTGAAAGCCATCAAGAGACCCAGTACTTC.